The source of this TCR beta chain is a study of shared clonotypes between healthy human individuals. Study-level findings and limits: Researchers found naive subsets generally carried larger estimated richness than memory subsets. Generation probability values for non-shared clonotypes were lower than those for clonotypes shared by all four donors.

The data were produced by immunoSEQ multiplex PCR, yet TCRdb's version contains in-frame clones alone and is incomplete. Of approximately 2.5 million clones listed, about 92% were seen once; the top ten hold over 0.12%. Worth noting for this clone: Its target is not known.

Germline V gives CDR1 SGHNT, CDR2 YYREEE (reference sequence). V dropped 3 bases and J dropped 0; count of bases not matched to a gene: 8. CDR3 length: 16 residues. Sequencing was done on a sample of naive CD4+ T cells sorted from blood. The sample's subset: CD45RA+ positively selected. The chain couples TRBV5-4 to TRBJ2-5, with TRBD2 matching over 7 bases. The origin of this receptor is a man between 18 and 35 years old in good health. The CDR3 spells CASSSWVGGYQETQYF. The CDR3 DNA is TGTGCCAGCAGCTCTTGGGTGGGGGGGTACCAAGAGACCCAGTACTTC.